This note documents a single TCR beta chain sequence. The antigen remains undetermined. At the DNA level, this CDR3 is encoded by other sequences in the same sample as well. Per the germline V gene, CDR1 is MNHNY and CDR2 is SVGAGI (reference sequence). This CDR3 contains 15 residues. J gave up 1 base and V 10 bases, and 11 bases lay outside the gene matches. These data come from a study of cytomegalovirus exposure and HLA in healthy donors. Findings of the study overall: Analyzed later, most CMV-associated TCR beta chains appeared HLA-restricted. The study carried out a later analysis of TCR beta sequences. It associated 16,951 of them with specific HLA alleles at a false discovery rate of 0.05.

The PCR contained 60 Vbeta and 13 Jbeta primers. Assay used: immunoSEQ multiplex PCR; TCRdb lists only in-frame clones, some missing. The table has 200,000 to 250,000 clones, about 75% seen once. This receptor was taken from a man between 18 and 29 years old in good health and CMV-seronegative. J is TRBJ2-3 and V is TRBV6-6; 7 bases are a match to TRBD2. The sample was PBMCs. The CDR3 region has the DNA TGTGCCATCACGGGACTGGCGGGGGGCACAGATACGCAGTATTTT. Amino acids: CAITGLAGGTDTQYF.